This TCR beta chain is from a study of T-cell memory formation after mild COVID-19. Points from the study as a whole: Pre-infection memory contained some responding clones, which suggested that cross-reactive memory had joined.

The authors produced TCR alpha and TCR beta cDNA libraries with sample barcodes and UMIs by 5'RACE using constant-segment primers. TCRdb reprocessed the 5' RACE reads via MiXCR and lists one record per CDR3 protein. The sample lists around 340,000 distinct CDR3 sequences; 14% were seen once. A few counts support this clonotype. The antigen is unknown. Germline V gene lookup returns CDR1 LGHDT and CDR2 YNNKEL (reference sequence). The CDR3 totals 15 residues. V lost 1 base to trimming and J lost 4 bases, with 11 bases between them. This sequence was found in a man aged 18 to 30 who had mild COVID-19 (a few samples of this study predate the infection). Cell type and time point are not known. The chain uses TRBV3-1 and TRBJ2-1; tentatively, D is TRBD1 (6 bases). Sequenced material: PBMCs or a T cell subset sorted from them (not recorded which). The CDR3 is CASSQVRTAYNEQFF. As DNA, the CDR3 is TGTGCCAGCAGCCAAGTTCGGACAGCGTACAATGAGCAGTTCTTC.